These 27 T cell receptor beta chains share one sample of origin, sequenced in a study of shared clonotypes between healthy human individuals. The method was immunoSEQ multiplex PCR; TCRdb's version includes in-frame clones alone and lacks a portion of them. The table has over 1.4 million clones, roughly 96% seen once. Sequencing was performed on naive CD4+ T cells sorted from blood. The subset was: CD45RA+ positively selected. Receptors originate from a man aged 25 to 45 in good health.

This chain joins TRBV12-2 and TRBJ2-3; TRBD2, the D gene given by the table, was not confirmed from the DNA. TRBV12-2 is deemed a pseudogene. CDR3 length: 18 amino acids. The CDR3 nucleotides are TGTGCAAGTCGCTTAGGAGGGACTAGCGGGAGGGGGTCAGATACGCAGTATTTT. It is translated as CASRLGGTSGRGSDTQYF.

The rearrangement uses TRBV7-8 and TRBJ2-1; D not resolved. This CDR3 region has 12 residues. V was clipped by 5 bases and J by 0 bases, with 2 bases between them. Germline CDR1 and CDR2: SGHVS and FQNEAQ. CDR3 loop: CASSRSYNEQFF. The CDR3 nucleotides are TGTGCCAGCAGCCGCTCCTACAATGAGCAGTTCTTC. The full variable domain, in which reference TRBV7-8 and TRBJ2-1 provide the parts outside the CDR3, is GAGVSQSPRYKVAKRGQDVALRCDPISGHVSLFWYQQALGQGPEFLTYFQNEAQLDKSGLPSDRFFAERPEGSVSTLKIQRTQQEDSAVYLCASSRSYNEQFFGPGTRLTVL.

This clone was detected only once. The genes are TRBV5-1 and TRBJ2-5, with 8 positions matching TRBD1. J lost 3 bases, V lost 4 bases, and 14 bases had no gene match. CDR1 SGHRS and CDR2 YFSETQ come from the germline V gene. The CDR3 has 17 amino acids. CDR3 DNA: TGCGCCAGCAGCCGCTGGGGTCGGCAGGGGGCCGAAGAGACCCAGTACTTC. Translating gives CASSRWGRQGAEETQYF.

The chain has TRBV4-3 and TRBJ2-3, with unresolved D. The CDR3 covers 15 residues. CDR1 and CDR2 from the germline V gene are LGHNA and YSLEER. Trimming left V 0 bases short and J 6 bases short, with 13 bases between. The CDR3, as DNA: TGCGCCAGCAGCCAAGAGCCCAGCCGGGTCGATACGCAGTATTTT. Translated: CASSQEPSRVDTQYF.

The chain uses TRBV6-1 and TRBJ1-2; D not resolved. Trimming shortened V by 7 bases and J by 7 bases, and 19 bases separated the two germline ends. CDR3 length: 14 amino acids. The germline gives CDR1 MNHNS, CDR2 SASEGT. The CDR3 DNA sequence: TGTGCCAGCACCCCGGGAGTAGCTGGCATTGGCTACACCTTC. Protein product: CASTPGVAGIGYTF.

As concerns this clone: Other DNA sequences in the sample encode the same CDR3. The chain joins TRBV9 to TRBJ2-2; 9 bases agree with TRBD2. CDR3 size: 15 residues. Germline V gene data show CDR1 as SGDLS and CDR2 as YYNGEE. J was trimmed by 2 bases and V by 2 bases; bases with no gene match: 1. The DNA of the CDR3 is TGTGCCAGCAGCGTGACTAGCGGAAACACCGGGGAGCTGTTTTTT. As protein: CASSVTSGNTGELFF.

Details on this clone: This specimen includes other DNA sequences encoding the same CDR3. The rearrangement joins TRBV9 to TRBJ2-7; the match to TRBD2 covers 9 bases. The germline gives CDR1 SGDLS, CDR2 YYNGEE. V trimming: 0 bases; J trimming: 1 base; junction bases outside the gene matches: 2. CDR3 length: 15 amino acids. The CDR3 loop is CASSVGAGGSYEQYF. CDR3 DNA sequence: TGTGCCAGCAGCGTAGGTGCGGGAGGGTCCTACGAGCAGTACTTC.

Concerning this clone: Additional DNA sequences in this sample encode the identical CDR3. The chain carries TRBV5-8 and TRBJ1-4; D is unclear. Between the trimmed V and J ends, which lost 0 bases and 6 bases, there was a span of 9 bases. The germline gives CDR1 SGHTS, CDR2 YDEGEE. The CDR3 extends over 14 amino acids. The DNA of the CDR3 is TGTGCCAGCAGCTTGGGTCAAGGTTATGAAAAACTGTTTTTT. Amino acids: CASSLGQGYEKLFF.

This chain links TRBV7-6 with TRBJ2-7; 8 positions agree with TRBD2. The V gene's germline CDR1 is SGHVS and CDR2 FNYEAQ. Losses at the gene ends were 1 base for V and 2 bases for J; bases not matched to a gene: 7. This CDR3 contains 16 residues. DNA of the CDR3: TGTGCCAGCAGCTTAGGTGGGGTAGCGGGGCCCTACGAGCAGTACTTC. Its translation is CASSLGGVAGPYEQYF.

The chain uses TRBV12-2 and TRBJ1-5. TRBV12-2 is flagged as a pseudogene. The CDR3 loop spans 16 amino acids. CDR3 region: CASRLLRPCGNQPQHF. DNA for the CDR3: TGTGCAAGTCGCTTATTACGTCCTTGCGGCAATCAGCCCCAGCATTTT.

The rearrangement links TRBV30 to TRBJ2-1, with 8 nucleotides matching TRBD2. Germline assignment: CDR1 GTSNPN and CDR2 SVGIG (reference sequence). J was trimmed by 9 bases and V by 7 bases; bases with no gene match: 11. CDR3 length: 13 amino acids. CDR3 region: CAYRGSGIGEQFF. The CDR3 nucleotides read TGTGCCTACCGGGGTAGCGGGATTGGTGAGCAGTTCTTC.

V is TRBV7-2 and J is TRBJ2-5, with 7 nucleotides matching TRBD2. Germline trimming cut 3 bases from V and 5 bases from J; bases unmatched to any gene: 6. The germline gives CDR1 SGHTA, CDR2 FQGNSA. This CDR3 spans 14 amino acids. CDR3 nucleotide sequence: TGTGCCAGCAGCTTCGCGGGAGCGGAGGAGACCCAGTACTTC. Amino acids: CASSFAGAEETQYF.

A word on this clone: The same CDR3 can be traced to other DNA sequences in this sample. This sequence joins TRBV18 and TRBJ1-2; a possible D gene is TRBD1 (5 bases). The CDR3 runs to 12 residues. Germline V lookup: CDR1 KGHSH, CDR2 LQKENI. V shed 3 bases and J shed 6 bases, with 8 bases lying between them. As DNA, the CDR3 is TGTGCCAGCTCACCGCAGGGAAATGGCTACACCTTC. Translating it yields CASSPQGNGYTF.

V usage is TRBV10-3 and J usage is TRBJ2-7; 15 nucleotides match TRBD2. Germline V gene lookup returns CDR1 ENHRY and CDR2 SYGVKD. The CDR3 loop spans 15 amino acids. Trimming removed 11 bases from V and 4 bases from J; junction bases left unmatched: 9. The CDR3 here is CAAAPGTSGRYEQYF. DNA for the CDR3: TGTGCCGCGGCCCCTGGGACTAGCGGGAGGTACGAGCAGTACTTC.

The chain combines TRBV5-5 with TRBJ2-5; 7 bases line up with TRBD1. The CDR3 sequence is 15 residues long. Per germline, CDR1 SGHKS and CDR2 YYEKEE (reference sequence). After removal of 4 bases from V and 5 bases from J, the junction contained 11 bases not matched to a gene. CDR3 sequence reads: CASSPGTAPGETQYF. As DNA, the CDR3 is TGTGCCAGCAGCCCCGGGACAGCCCCGGGGGAGACCCAGTACTTC.

The chain has TRBV20-1 and TRBJ2-1; TRBD1 is a possible D gene (6 bases). CDR1 DFQATT and CDR2 SNEGSKA come from the germline V gene (reference sequence). V gave up 7 bases and J gave up 8 bases, with 12 bases separating them. The CDR3 runs 11 residues. DNA of the CDR3: TGCAGTGGTGGGGGCATGGATGAGCAGTTCTTC. Its translation is CSGGGMDEQFF.

This chain joins TRBV5-6 and TRBJ1-2; D perhaps matches TRBD1 (5 bases). This CDR3 comprises 17 residues. Germline loops: CDR1 SGHDT, CDR2 YYEEEE. The V gene lost 0 bases and the J gene lost 4 bases, with 19 bases spanning the gap. CDR3 in amino acids: CASSLADRLRGTYGYTF. The CDR3 DNA follows: TGTGCCAGCAGCTTGGCCGACAGATTAAGGGGTACCTATGGCTACACCTTC.

The CDR3 DNA follows: TGTGCCAGCACCAGGACAGGAACCGCCGGGGAGCTGTTTTTT. Its translation: CASTRTGTAGELFF. This chain connects TRBV11-2 to TRBJ2-2; 7 positions agree with TRBD1. This CDR3 comprises 14 residues. The V gene end was trimmed by 7 bases and the J gene end by 6 bases; junction bases not matched to a gene: 8. Germline CDR1 and CDR2: SGHAT and FQNNGV.

The CDR3 DNA sequence: TGCGCCTGTCGACTAGCGGGAGGGAATGAGCAGTTCTTC. Translated, it gives CACRLAGGNEQFF. The rearrangement joins TRBV10-2 to TRBJ2-1; 14 nucleotides align to TRBD2. V shed 11 bases and J 7 bases; nucleotides not matched to a gene: 4. CDR3 length: 13 amino acids. Germline CDR1 WSHSY, CDR2 SAAADI.

This chain links TRBV28 with TRBJ2-7; TRBD2 agrees at 11 bases. Germline V lookup: CDR1 MDHEN, CDR2 SYDVKM. With 5 bases clipped from V and 7 bases from J, the junction kept 22 bases outside the gene matches. The CDR3 length is 19 residues. In DNA form, the CDR3 reads TGTGCCAGCAGTCCGAAGACTTTCGGGACTAGCGGACTCCTGGGGGAGCAGTACTTC. This gives the protein CASSPKTFGTSGLLGEQYF. The full variable domain, in which reference TRBV28 and TRBJ2-7 provide the parts outside the CDR3, is DVKVTQSSRYLVKRTGEKVFLECVQDMDHENMFWYRQDPGLGLRLIYFSYDVKMKEKGDIPEGYSVSREKKERFSLILESASTNQTSMYLCASSPKTFGTSGLLGEQYFGPGTRLTVT.

V is TRBV18 and J is TRBJ1-5; the D is unclear. The CDR3 totals 15 residues. With 1 base removed from V and 5 bases from J, the gap between germline ends came to 12 bases. CDR1 and CDR2 from the germline V gene are KGHSH and LQKENI. DNA of the CDR3: TGTGCCAGCTCACCACTGGGCCGGCAGGATCAGCCCCAGCATTTT. Amino acids: CASSPLGRQDQPQHF.

This rearrangement joins TRBV29-1 to TRBJ2-1; maybe TRBD2 (6 bases). The CDR3 length is 14 residues. Germline loops: CDR1 SQVTM, CDR2 ANQGSEA. V was pared by 0 bases and J by 7 bases, with 13 bases between. CDR3 nucleotide sequence: TGCAGCGTTGAAGAGGTAGGGAGGTCAAATGAGCAGTTCTTC. It yields the protein CSVEEVGRSNEQFF.

The V gene is TRBV29-1, the J gene TRBJ2-5; 7 bases line up with TRBD2. After removal of 8 bases from V and 4 bases from J, the junction contained 7 bases not matched to a gene. The length of the CDR3 is 12 residues. Germline lookup yields CDR1 SQVTM and CDR2 ANQGSEA. The CDR3 bases are TGCAGCCACTCGGGGGGATCAGAGACCCAGTACTTC. It codes for CSHSGGSETQYF. Supplemented by reference TRBV29-1 and TRBJ2-5, the full variable domain reads SAVISQKPSRDICQRGTSLTIQCQVDSQVTMMFWYRQQPGQSLTLIATANQGSEATYESGFVIDKFPISRPNLTFSTLTVSNMSPEDSSIYLCSHSGGSETQYFGPGTRLLVL.

The chain has TRBV28 and TRBJ1-1; no reliable D call. Germline assignment: CDR1 MDHEN and CDR2 SYDVKM. V was clipped by 6 bases and J by 3 bases, with 23 bases between them. The CDR3 is 17 residues long. The CDR3 DNA reads TGTGCCAGCAGCCCCCACCCCCCGGTCCTTGCGGACACTGAAGCTTTCTTT. It yields the protein CASSPHPPVLADTEAFF. The full variable domain, with the rest looked up from reference TRBV28 and TRBJ1-1, is DVKVTQSSRYLVKRTGEKVFLECVQDMDHENMFWYRQDPGLGLRLIYFSYDVKMKEKGDIPEGYSVSREKKERFSLILESASTNQTSMYLCASSPHPPVLADTEAFFGQGTRLTVV.

J is TRBJ2-5 and V is TRBV5-4; 7 positions match TRBD2. CDR1 and CDR2 (germline): SGHNT, YYREEE (reference sequence). V lost 4 bases to trimming and J lost 5 bases; unmatched junction nucleotides: 11. CDR3 length equals 15 residues. The CDR3 sequence is CASSRYNGRLETQYF. The CDR3 DNA sequence: TGTGCCAGCAGCCGGTATAACGGGAGGCTGGAGACCCAGTACTTC.

This clone was observed a single time. The V gene is TRBV7-9, the J gene TRBJ1-2; D might be TRBD1 (5 bases). This CDR3 region has 15 residues. V lost 3 bases to trimming and J lost 3 bases, with 14 bases between them. CDR1 and CDR2 (germline): SEHNR, FQNEAQ (reference sequence). The CDR3 nucleotides are TGTGCCAGCAGCTTTCAGGGCGTGAAACACTATGGCTACACCTTC. This gives the protein CASSFQGVKHYGYTF.

This chain connects TRBV11-3 to TRBJ2-1, with D uncertain. The CDR3 has 16 amino acids. V lost 5 bases, J lost 3 bases, and 17 bases lay in between. The germline CDR1 and CDR2 sequences are SGHNT and YENEEA. This CDR3 reads CASSPSSMSDYNEQFF. CDR3 nucleotides: TGTGCCAGCAGCCCGTCGTCGATGAGCGACTACAATGAGCAGTTCTTC.